This is a list of T cell receptor beta chains from one sample in a study of beta chain features in type 1 diabetes. TCRdb's table, derived via immunoSEQ multiplex PCR, lists solely in-frame clones and lacks some. The profile shows 400,000 to 500,000 clones, around 14% of them singletons. Material: naive CD4+ T cells from blood. These TCRs come from a man in his thirties or forties in good health. Each CDR3 is given with its conserved first and last residue. Fields, in order: clone size, J gene, V gene, D gene, CDR3 DNA, CDR3 protein. The D gene is left open where the match is weak. Only some rows state a clone size, as once, few, many or a class for expanded clones.

>few|TRBJ2-5|TRBV11-3|TRBD2
TGTGCCAGCAGCTTAGTTCCCGGGAGGGAGACCCAGTACTTC
CASSLVPGRETQYF
>few|TRBJ2-3|TRBV29-1|.
TGCAGCGTTGAAGAGGGCCCAGATACGCAGTATTTT
CSVEEGPDTQYF
>few|TRBJ1-1|TRBV27|.
TGTGCATTTACTGAAGCTTTCTTT
CAFTEAFF
>.|TRBJ2-3|TRBV7-6|TRBD2
TGTGCCAGCAGCTTAGTGGGGACTAGCGGGGGCAATACGCAGTATTTT
CASSLVGTSGGNTQYF
>few|TRBJ1-1|TRBV28|.
TGTGCCAGCATCCCCTCGGGGGGGAACACTGAAGCTTTCTTT
CASIPSGGNTEAFF
>few|TRBJ2-2|TRBV13|.
TGTGCCAGCAGCTTAGCGGGACACACCGGGGAGCTGTTTTTT
CASSLAGHTGELFF
>.|TRBJ1-2|TRBV28|.
TGTGCCAGCAGTTGGGAAGGGCGGAAGTATGGCTACACCTTC
CASSWEGRKYGYTF
>.|TRBJ2-7|TRBV18|.
TGTGCCAGCTCACCAGACCGCCGCACCTACGAGCAGTACTTC
CASSPDRRTYEQYF
>.|TRBJ1-1|TRBV2|.
TGTGCCAGCAGTGCTGGACAGACGAACACTGAAGCTTTCTTT
CASSAGQTNTEAFF
>.|TRBJ2-3|TRBV7-2|.
TGTGCCAGCAGCTTAGCGTCGCAAACTAGCACAGATACGCAGTATTTT
CASSLASQTSTDTQYF
>.|TRBJ2-7|TRBV9|.
TGTGCCAGCAGCCCACTTGGTCCCTCCTACGAGCAGTACTTC
CASSPLGPSYEQYF
>.|TRBJ2-1|TRBV5-4|.
TGTGCCAGCAGCTTGAGGCGGGGATACTCCTACAATGAGCAGTTCTTC
CASSLRRGYSYNEQFF
>.|TRBJ2-3|TRBV7-3|.
TGTGCCAGCAGCCCCCTGGGGGGTGGCGGGCTCACAGATACGCAGTATTTT
CASSPLGGGGLTDTQYF
>.|TRBJ1-1|TRBV4-3|TRBD1
TGCGCCAGCAGCCAAGAAGGCGGCCAGGGGGGAGCTTTCTTT
CASSQEGGQGGAFF
>.|TRBJ2-3|TRBV5-4|.
TGTGCCAGCAGCTTAAGGGCCCAAGGAGATACGCAGTATTTT
CASSLRAQGDTQYF
>few|TRBJ2-5|TRBV6-5|.
TGTGCCAGCAGGTCGTTGGGCAGGGGACAAGAGACCCAGTACTTC
CASRSLGRGQETQYF